The 17 T cell receptor beta chains given below trace back to one sample, sequenced in a study of cytomegalovirus exposure and HLA in healthy donors. A multiplex PCR was run with 60 Vbeta primers and 13 Jbeta primers. Clones were read by immunoSEQ multiplex PCR, and TCRdb kept only the in-frame ones, dropping some. The sample holds fewer than 200,000 clones, approximately 80% seen once. What was sequenced was PBMCs. These receptors were taken from a woman in her twenties or thirties in good health and CMV-seronegative.

The rearrangement uses TRBV30 and TRBJ1-2; tentative D call: TRBD1 (5 bases). The CDR3 length is 12 residues. The V end lost 4 bases, the J end lost 4 bases, and 10 bases lay between the germline ends. In germline, CDR1 is GTSNPN, CDR2 SVGIG (reference sequence). This CDR3 reads CAWISGLYGYTF. CDR3 DNA: TGTGCCTGGATATCAGGGCTCTATGGCTACACCTTC. The full variable domain, its missing parts supplied by reference TRBV30 and TRBJ1-2, is SQTIHQWPATLVQPVGSPLSLECTVEGTSNPNLYWYRQAAGRGLQLLFYSVGIGQISSEVPQNLSASRPQDRQFILSSKKLLLSDSGFYLCAWISGLYGYTFGSGTRLTVV.

The CDR3 DNA follows: TGTGCCAGCAGCCAAGAGTTGGGCATAACTAATGAAAAACTGTTTTTT. It yields the protein CASSQELGITNEKLFF. The rearrangement uses TRBV28 and TRBJ1-4; no reliable D call. Germline CDR1 MDHEN, CDR2 SYDVKM. This CDR3 is built from 16 residues. The V end was cut by 6 bases, the J end by 1 base, with 15 bases between.

The chain uses TRBV28 and TRBJ1-4; tentatively, D is TRBD1 (6 bases). V was clipped by 6 bases and J by 7 bases, with 12 bases between them. CDR1 is MDHEN and CDR2 is SYDVKM in the germline V gene. The CDR3 totals 13 residues. Here the CDR3 DNA reads TGTGCCAGCAGCCGGGGAGGGGGTGAAAAACTGTTTTTT. Amino acid sequence: CASSRGGGEKLFF.

The chain has TRBV9 and TRBJ2-5; TRBD1 is a possible D gene (6 bases). Judging by the DNA end, TRBJ2-7 fits better; the J call may be wrong. CDR3 length equals 16 residues. Germline V gene sequence: CDR1 SGDLS, CDR2 YYNGEE. Here the CDR3 DNA reads TGTGCCAGCAGCGCAAGCGGACAGACTCTATCCTACGAGCAGTACTTC. It specifies CASSASGQTLSYEQYF.

This clone showed up just once. The chain uses TRBV14 and TRBJ1-4, with 7 bases fitting TRBD1. With 3 bases clipped from V and 8 bases from J, the junction kept 9 bases outside the gene matches. CDR1 SGHDN and CDR2 FVKESK come from the germline V gene. This CDR3 has 15 residues. In DNA, the CDR3 is TGTGCCAGCAGCCAGCTGACAGGGTGGGACGAAAAACTGTTTTTT. Translated: CASSQLTGWDEKLFF.

The chain carries TRBV18 and TRBJ2-2, with unresolved D. The CDR3 is made up of 13 amino acids. Per germline, CDR1 KGHSH and CDR2 LQKENI. V lost 2 bases, J lost 6 bases, and 7 bases lay in between. DNA for the CDR3: TGTGCCAGCTCACCAACAAAACCCGGGGAGCTGTTTTTT. Its translation: CASSPTKPGELFF.

This chain connects TRBV9 to TRBJ2-3; D is unclear. Germline-derived CDR1 and CDR2 are SGDLS and YYNGEE. The CDR3 sequence is 13 residues long. Trimming removed 1 base at V and 3 bases at J, with 6 bases between. The CDR3 protein is CASSVIPTDTQYF. CDR3 DNA: TGTGCCAGCAGCGTAATCCCTACAGATACGCAGTATTTT.

The gene calls are TRBV11-2 and TRBJ1-4; a possible D gene is TRBD1 (5 bases). Germline CDR1 is SGHAT and CDR2 is FQNNGV. Between the trimmed V and J ends, which lost 5 bases and 5 bases, there was a span of 9 bases. This CDR3 contains 13 residues. The CDR3 DNA follows: TGTGCCAGCAGCCGACAGCTAAATGAAAAACTGTTTTTT. Translating gives CASSRQLNEKLFF. Combining the CDR3 with reference TRBV11-2 and TRBJ1-4 gives the whole variable domain EAGVAQSPRYKIIEKRQSVAFWCNPISGHATLYWYQQILGQGPKLLIQFQNNGVVDDSQLPKDRFSAERLKGVDSTLKIQPAKLEDSAVYLCASSRQLNEKLFFGSGTQLSVL.

This clone was counted only a few times. The V gene is TRBV5-1, the J gene TRBJ2-7, with 13 bases aligning to TRBD2. The CDR3 spans 16 residues. CDR1 and CDR2 (germline): SGHRS, YFSETQ. V lost 2 bases, J lost 2 bases, and 4 bases stayed unmatched. The DNA of the CDR3 is TGCGCCAGCAGCTTCTGGACTAGCGGGAGTCCCTACGAGCAGTACTTC. It translates to CASSFWTSGSPYEQYF.

The chain carries TRBV5-1 and TRBJ1-6, with D uncertain. The CDR3 is made up of 15 amino acids. The V gene lost 0 bases and the J gene lost 0 bases, with 4 bases spanning the gap. Germline CDR1 reads SGHRS; CDR2 reads YFSETQ. The CDR3 reads CASSLESSYNSPLHF. The CDR3 region has the DNA TGCGCCAGCAGCTTGGAGAGCTCCTATAATTCACCCCTCCACTTT.

This chain uses TRBV18 with TRBJ1-2; TRBD1 matches at 12 bases. V gave up 2 bases and J gave up 8 bases; unmatched junction bases: 6. The CDR3 runs 15 residues. Looked up from germline, CDR1 is KGHSH and CDR2 is LQKENI. The CDR3 loop reads CASSPGTGGSKGYTF. CDR3 coding DNA: TGTGCCAGCTCACCAGGGACAGGGGGCAGTAAGGGCTACACCTTC.

The rearrangement uses TRBV19 and TRBJ2-1, with 11 bases fitting TRBD2. The CDR3 extends over 16 amino acids. V shed 5 bases and J 8 bases; nucleotides not matched to a gene: 11. Germline V gives CDR1 LNHDA, CDR2 SQIVND (reference sequence). The CDR3 region is CASSRSGLAGLDEQFF. The CDR3 DNA sequence: TGTGCCAGTAGTCGTTCTGGACTAGCGGGTCTCGATGAGCAGTTCTTC.

The rearrangement uses TRBV28 and TRBJ2-7; 10 bases map to TRBD2. This CDR3 has 15 residues. V dropped 3 bases and J dropped 9; count of bases not matched to a gene: 11. Germline CDR1 reads MDHEN; CDR2 reads SYDVKM. Written as DNA, the CDR3 is TGTGCCAGCAGTTTGCCGGGACTAGCGATCGGGGCGCAGTACTTC. Translation: CASSLPGLAIGAQYF.

This clone was observed a handful of times. The chain recombines TRBV10-3 with TRBJ2-7, with D possibly being TRBD1 (5 bases). The V and J ends lost 4 bases and 11 bases respectively, with 15 bases between them. Germline V gives CDR1 ENHRY, CDR2 SYGVKD. The CDR3 covers 12 residues. The chain's CDR3 is CAISGDSLGKYF. Written as DNA, the CDR3 is TGTGCCATCAGTGGAGACAGCCTGGGGAAGTACTTC.

The chain joins TRBV28 to TRBJ2-1; D is perhaps TRBD1 (5 bases). CDR1 is MDHEN, CDR2 SYDVKM, per germline. The CDR3 covers 14 residues. Trimming removed 3 bases at V and 3 bases at J, with 9 bases between. The CDR3 nucleotides read TGTGCCAGCAGTTTGGAGACAGTCTACAATGAGCAGTTCTTC. Translated: CASSLETVYNEQFF.

The gene calls are TRBV7-2 and TRBJ2-5; D is unresolved. CDR1 SGHTA and CDR2 FQGNSA come from the germline V gene. V was trimmed by 0 bases and J by 1 base, leaving 6 bases between them. The CDR3 length is 14 residues. The CDR3 region has the DNA TGTGCCAGCAGCTTAGCGGTCGGCCAAGAGACCCAGTACTTC. It translates to CASSLAVGQETQYF.

This sequence joins TRBV28 and TRBJ1-2; 7 nucleotides line up with TRBD1. J lost 0 bases, V lost 7 bases, and 5 bases had no gene match. The CDR3 spans 14 residues. CDR1 is MDHEN, CDR2 SYDVKM, per germline. The CDR3: CASIQGGTNYGYTF. The DNA of the CDR3 is TGTGCCAGCATCCAGGGGGGTACTAACTATGGCTACACCTTC.